This T cell receptor beta chain was identified in a study of OX40 agonist ivuxolimab in advanced cancers. Study-wide context: Patients were dosed intravenously with ivuxolimab at 0.01 to 10 mg/kg every 2 weeks. A male proportion of approximately 80% was recorded, with mean age approximately 64 years and range roughly 23 to 79. The eligibility criteria allowed prior anti-PD-1, anti-PD-L1 or anti-CTLA-4 therapy, and around 40% had some. Study-level findings and limits: The study did not work out the antigen specificity of the expanded peripheral T cells.

The CDR3 is 14 residues long. Germline V gene lookup returns CDR1 SGHAT and CDR2 FQNNGV. Trimming removed 7 bases from V and 1 base from J; junction bases left unmatched: 4. Of note for this clone: Its target is unknown.

The assay was immunoSEQ multiplex PCR, and TCRdb's table has in-frame clones only and misses some. The sample yields roughly 67,000 clones, 88% seen once. The V call is TRBV11-2, the J call TRBJ2-1; 7 nucleotides line up with TRBD2. The sequenced sample was CD4+ or CD8+ T cells sorted from blood, obtained in a trial of the OX40 agonist ivuxolimab. The clonotype was recovered from an adult with an advanced solid tumor such as melanoma, head and neck, liver or kidney cancer. CDR3 sequence: CASTQRGSYNEQFF. CDR3 bases: TGTGCCAGCACCCAGCGGGGATCCTACAATGAGCAGTTCTTC.